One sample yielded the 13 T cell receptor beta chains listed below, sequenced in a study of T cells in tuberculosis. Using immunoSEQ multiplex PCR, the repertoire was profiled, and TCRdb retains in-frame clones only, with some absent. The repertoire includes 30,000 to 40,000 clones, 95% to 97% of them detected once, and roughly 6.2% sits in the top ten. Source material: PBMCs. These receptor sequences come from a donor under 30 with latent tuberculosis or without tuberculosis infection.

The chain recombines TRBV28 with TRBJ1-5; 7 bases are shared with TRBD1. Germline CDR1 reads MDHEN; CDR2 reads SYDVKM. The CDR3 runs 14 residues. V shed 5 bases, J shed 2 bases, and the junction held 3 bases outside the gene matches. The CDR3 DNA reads TGTGCCAGCAGTCGAACAGGGGGCAATCAGCCCCAGCATTTT. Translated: CASSRTGGNQPQHF.

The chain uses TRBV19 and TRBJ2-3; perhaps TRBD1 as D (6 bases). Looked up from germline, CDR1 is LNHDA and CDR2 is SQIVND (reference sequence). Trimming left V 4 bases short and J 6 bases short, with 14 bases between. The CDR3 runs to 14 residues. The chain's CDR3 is CASSSYREVDTQYF. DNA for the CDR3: TGTGCCAGTAGTAGCTACAGGGAAGTGGATACGCAGTATTTT.

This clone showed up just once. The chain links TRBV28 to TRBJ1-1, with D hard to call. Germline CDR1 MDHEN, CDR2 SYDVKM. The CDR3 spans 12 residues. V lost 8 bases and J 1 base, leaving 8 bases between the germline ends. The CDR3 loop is CASCIGNTEAFF. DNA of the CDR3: TGTGCCAGCTGCATCGGGAACACTGAAGCTTTCTTT.

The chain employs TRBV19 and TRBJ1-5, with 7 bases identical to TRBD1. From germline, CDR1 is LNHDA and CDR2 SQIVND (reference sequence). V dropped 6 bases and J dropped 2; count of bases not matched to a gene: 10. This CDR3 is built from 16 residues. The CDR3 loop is CASSTDRAKGNQPQHF. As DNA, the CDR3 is TGTGCCAGTAGCACAGACAGGGCGAAAGGCAATCAGCCCCAGCATTTT.

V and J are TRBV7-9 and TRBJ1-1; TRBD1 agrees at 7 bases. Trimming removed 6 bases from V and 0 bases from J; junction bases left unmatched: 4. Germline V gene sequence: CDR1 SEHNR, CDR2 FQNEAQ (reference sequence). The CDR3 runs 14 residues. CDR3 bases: TGTGCCAGCAGACTACAGGGGATGAACACTGAAGCTTTCTTT. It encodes CASRLQGMNTEAFF. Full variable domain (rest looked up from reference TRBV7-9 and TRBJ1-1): DTGVSQNPRHKITKRGQNVTFRCDPISEHNRLYWYRQTLGQGPEFLTYFQNEAQLEKSRLLSDRFSAERPKGSFSTLEIQRTEQGDSAMYLCASRLQGMNTEAFFGQGTRLTVV.

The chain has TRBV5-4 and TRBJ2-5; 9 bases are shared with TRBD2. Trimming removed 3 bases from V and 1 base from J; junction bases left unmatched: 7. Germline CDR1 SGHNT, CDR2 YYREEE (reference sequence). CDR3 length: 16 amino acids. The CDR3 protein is CASSSKAGGVQETQYF. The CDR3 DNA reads TGTGCCAGCAGCTCAAAAGCGGGAGGTGTCCAAGAGACCCAGTACTTC.

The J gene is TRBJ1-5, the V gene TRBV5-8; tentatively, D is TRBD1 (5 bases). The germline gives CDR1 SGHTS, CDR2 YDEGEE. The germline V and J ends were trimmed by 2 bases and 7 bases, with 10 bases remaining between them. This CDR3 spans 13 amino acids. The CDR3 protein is CASSFRVGQPQHF. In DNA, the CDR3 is TGTGCCAGCAGCTTCAGGGTAGGACAGCCCCAGCATTTT.

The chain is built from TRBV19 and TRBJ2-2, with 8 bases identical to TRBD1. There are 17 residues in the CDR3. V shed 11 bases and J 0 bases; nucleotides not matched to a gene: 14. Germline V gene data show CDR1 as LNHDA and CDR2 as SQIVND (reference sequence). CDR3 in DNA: TGTGCCGTGACCTCGACAGGGGTGAGCGCGAACACCGGGGAGCTGTTTTTT. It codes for CAVTSTGVSANTGELFF.

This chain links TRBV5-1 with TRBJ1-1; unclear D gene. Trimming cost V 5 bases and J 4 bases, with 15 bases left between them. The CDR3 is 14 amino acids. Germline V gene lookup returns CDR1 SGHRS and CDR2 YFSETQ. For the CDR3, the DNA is TGCGCCAGCAGTCTCTTTGGATCGGGCACTGAAGCTTTCTTT. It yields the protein CASSLFGSGTEAFF.

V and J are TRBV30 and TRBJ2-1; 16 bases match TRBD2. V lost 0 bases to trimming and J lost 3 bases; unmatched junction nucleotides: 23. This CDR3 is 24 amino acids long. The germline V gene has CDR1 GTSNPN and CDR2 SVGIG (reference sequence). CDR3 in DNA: TGTGCCTGGAGTGTACTCCCGGACCCGCAGCCGGGACTAGCGGGAGGGCCTAACTACAATGAGCAGTTCTTC. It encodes CAWSVLPDPQPGLAGGPNYNEQFF.

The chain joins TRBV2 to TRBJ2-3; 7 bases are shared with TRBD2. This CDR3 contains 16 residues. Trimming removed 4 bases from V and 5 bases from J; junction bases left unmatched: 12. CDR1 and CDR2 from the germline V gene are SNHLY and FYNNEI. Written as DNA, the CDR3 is TGTGCCAGCAGTGCAGGCGGGGGAGTCGTTGAAGATACGCAGTATTTT. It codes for CASSAGGGVVEDTQYF.

CDR3 sequence (DNA): TGTGCCAGTAGTCCCCTTACAGGGGGGGCGACTGAAGCTTTCTTT. Protein product: CASSPLTGGATEAFF. This chain uses TRBV19 with TRBJ1-1; 8 positions match TRBD1. Germline CDR1 reads LNHDA; CDR2 reads SQIVND (reference sequence). The V and J ends lost 5 bases and 5 bases, in that order; junction bases with no gene match: 10. The CDR3 consists of 15 residues.

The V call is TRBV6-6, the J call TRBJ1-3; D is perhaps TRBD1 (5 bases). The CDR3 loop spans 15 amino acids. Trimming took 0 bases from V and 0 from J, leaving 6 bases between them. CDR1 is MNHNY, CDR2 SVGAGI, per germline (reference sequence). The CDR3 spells CASSYSGASGNTIYF. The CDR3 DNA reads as TGTGCCAGCAGTTACTCAGGGGCCTCTGGAAACACCATATATTTT.